These 20 T cell receptor beta chains originate from one sample sequenced in a study of T cells in Graves' hyperthyroidism and ophthalmopathy. The investigators amplified TCR beta CDR3 regions from RNA transcripts. Using the HTBI primer set, a first-round RT-PCR was run on the TCR CDR3. A single record per CDR3 protein comes from TCRdb applying MiXCR to the multiplex PCR reads. The table has more than 600,000 distinct CDR3 sequences, about 17% seen once; the top ten hold roughly 8%. Sequencing was carried out using blood. These receptors all stem from a man younger than 35 with Graves' hyperthyroidism.

The chain couples TRBV6-2 or TRBV6-3 to TRBJ2-7; D is uncertain. The V gene lost 11 bases and the J gene lost 3 bases, with 14 bases spanning the gap. This CDR3 comprises 12 residues. CDR1 is MNHEY, CDR2 SVGEGT, per germline. The CDR3 DNA reads TGTGCCGGCGTAGTTTCGGACTACGAGCAGTACTTC. This sequence encodes CAGVVSDYEQYF.

In this sample, this clonotype turned up many times. The rearrangement uses TRBV12-3 or TRBV12-4 and TRBJ2-7; D is possibly TRBD2 (7 bases). The CDR3 totals 14 residues. V gave up 7 bases and J gave up 6 bases, with 19 bases separating them. The CDR3 loop reads CASTLSGTSSEQYF. CDR3 DNA: TGTGCCAGCACTCTGAGCGGGACATCTTCCGAGCAGTACTTC.

This clonotype was found a few times. The V gene is TRBV12-3 or TRBV12-4, the J gene TRBJ2-5; 12 bases fit TRBD2. This CDR3 is 16 amino acids long. V shed 4 bases and J 0 bases; nucleotides not matched to a gene: 3. CDR3 nucleotide sequence: TGTGCCAGCAGTTCCCTAGCGGGAGGGCACCAAGAGACCCAGTACTTC. Encoded protein: CASSSLAGGHQETQYF.

This clonotype was found many times. The chain uses TRBV10-3 and TRBJ2-7; D is unresolved. This CDR3 region has 14 residues. CDR1 is ENHRY, CDR2 SYGVKD, per germline. The V gene lost 0 bases and the J gene lost 7 bases, with 13 bases spanning the gap. The CDR3 region is CAISESTPLGEQYF. The CDR3, as DNA: TGTGCCATCAGTGAGTCGACACCCCTGGGGGAGCAGTACTTC.

The sample holds one count of this clonotype. The rearrangement joins TRBV28 to TRBJ2-7; D is undetermined. The V gene's germline CDR1 is MDHEN and CDR2 SYDVKM. CDR3 length equals 15 residues. V lost 6 bases to trimming and J lost 0 bases, with 15 bases between them. CDR3 residues: CASSVPKRSSYEQYF. The CDR3, as DNA: TGTGCCAGCAGCGTTCCTAAACGGAGCTCCTACGAGCAGTACTTC.

This clonotype appeared many times. The CDR3 loop reads CASSLTWTSDSQETQYF. For the CDR3, the DNA is TGTGCCAGCAGTCTTACCTGGACTAGCGATTCTCAAGAGACCCAGTACTTC. The V gene is TRBV28, the J gene TRBJ2-5; 9 bases are a match to TRBD2. The CDR3 loop spans 17 amino acids. V trimming: 5 bases; J trimming: 2 bases; junction bases outside the gene matches: 12. Germline-derived CDR1 and CDR2 are MDHEN and SYDVKM. Supplemented by reference TRBV28 and TRBJ2-5, the full variable domain reads DVKVTQSSRYLVKRTGEKVFLECVQDMDHENMFWYRQDPGLGLRLIYFSYDVKMKEKGDIPEGYSVSREKKERFSLILESASTNQTSMYLCASSLTWTSDSQETQYFGPGTRLLVL.

This clonotype was detected only a few times. The chain is built from TRBV6-2 or TRBV6-3 and TRBJ2-3; 7 positions match TRBD2. Germline CDR1 is MNHEY and CDR2 is SVGEGT. V lost 2 bases to trimming and J lost 6 bases; unmatched junction nucleotides: 11. The CDR3 sequence is 16 residues long. In DNA, the CDR3 is TGTGCCAGCAGTTACCATCCGGAGCTAGCGGTCGATACGCAGTATTTT. It codes for CASSYHPELAVDTQYF.

The sample holds many counts of this clonotype. V and J are TRBV11-2 and TRBJ2-7; 10 nucleotides agree with TRBD1. The CDR3 runs 15 residues. Germline V CDR1 and CDR2: SGHAT, FQNNGV. V was pared by 5 bases and J by 5 bases, with 9 bases of the junction left unmatched. In DNA, the CDR3 is TGTGCCAGCAGCCTCCCCGGGACAGGGGCAAACGAGCAGTACTTC. It yields the protein CASSLPGTGANEQYF.

At least ten counts were recorded for this clonotype. V usage is TRBV10-3 and J usage is TRBJ2-7; TRBD2 aligns across 16 bases. The trim removed 7 bases at V and 6 bases at J, leaving 12 bases unmatched. This CDR3 spans 17 amino acids. Germline loops: CDR1 ENHRY, CDR2 SYGVKD. The DNA of the CDR3 is TGTGCCATCACCTCTCCGGGACTAGCGGGAGGGCCCGTCGAGCAGTACTTC. Encoded protein: CAITSPGLAGGPVEQYF.

This clonotype has ten or more counts. The chain uses TRBV20-1 and TRBJ1-2; 7 bases match TRBD1. The CDR3 contains 13 residues. V lost 3 bases and J lost 7; bases outside the gene matches: 8. Germline CDR1 reads DFQATT; CDR2 reads SNEGSKA (reference sequence). The CDR3 protein is CSASKARGPGYTF. The CDR3 DNA is TGCAGTGCTAGTAAAGCAAGGGGGCCTGGCTACACCTTC.

Many counts were recorded for this clonotype. The chain has TRBV6-1 and TRBJ2-1; 8 bases are a match to TRBD1. Germline assignment: CDR1 MNHNS and CDR2 SASEGT. J lost 8 bases, V lost 7 bases, and 10 bases had no gene match. The CDR3 length is 14 residues. The CDR3 spells CASTTDGQGYEQFF. DNA of the CDR3: TGTGCCAGCACCACCGACGGACAGGGCTATGAGCAGTTCTTC.

This clonotype was counted between two and nine times. This chain connects TRBV12-3 or TRBV12-4 to TRBJ2-7, with TRBD2 matching over 8 bases. CDR3 length: 15 amino acids. With 4 bases clipped from V and 6 bases from J, the junction kept 11 bases outside the gene matches. The CDR3 spells CASSSLSTSEREQYF. The CDR3 DNA follows: TGTGCCAGCAGTTCCCTTTCGACTAGCGAACGCGAGCAGTACTTC.

This clonotype was counted at least ten times. The V and J genes are TRBV5-6 and TRBJ2-7; D is tentatively TRBD1 or TRBD2 (5 bases each). Trimming pared 4 bases from V and 2 bases from J, leaving 10 bases between. The germline V gene has CDR1 SGHDT and CDR2 YYEEEE. CDR3 length: 13 residues. The DNA for the CDR3 is TGTGCCAGCAGCGGGGCAGCGGCCTACGAGCAGTACTTC. Translation: CASSGAAAYEQYF.

Of note for this clonotype: A read error may explain this, as a much larger clone is one base away. Because the CDR3 is missing its conserved closing phenylalanine or tryptophan, this is likely a read error. V is TRBV6-1 and J is TRBJ1-1, with a weak D call TRBD1 (6 bases). The CDR3 totals 12 residues. CDR1 is MNHNS, CDR2 SASEGT, per germline. V shed 6 bases and J shed 3 bases, with 8 bases lying between them. Here the CDR3 reads CASSHRDTEAFS. CDR3 nucleotide sequence: TGTGCCAGCAGCCACAGGGACACTGAAGCTTTCTCT.

Points on this clonotype: Possible read error: a much larger clone is one base away. The V gene is TRBV18, the J gene TRBJ2-5, with D possibly TRBD2 on 5 matching bases. The end of the DNA aligns better with TRBJ2-1, so the J call may be wrong. CDR3 length equals 12 residues. Germline CDR1 and CDR2: KGHSH and LQKENI. The CDR3 here is CASCDYQETQFF. Here the CDR3 DNA reads TGTGCCAGCTGCGACTACCAAGAGACCCAGTTCTTC.

This clonotype was seen a handful of times. The J gene is TRBJ2-3, the V gene TRBV28, with TRBD2 identical over 9 bases. V was clipped by 5 bases and J by 4 bases; unmatched bases: 7. Germline CDR1 reads MDHEN; CDR2 reads SYDVKM. The CDR3 is made up of 15 amino acids. For the CDR3, the DNA is TGTGCCAGCAGTATATCGGGACTAGCAGCAGATACGCAGTATTTT. As protein: CASSISGLAADTQYF.

This chain joins TRBV7-9 and TRBJ2-1; D remains ambiguous. The J call may not be correct, given that the DNA end is closer to TRBJ2-7. The CDR3 loop spans 17 amino acids. The V gene's germline CDR1 is SEHNR and CDR2 FQNEAQ (reference sequence). In DNA form, the CDR3 reads TGTGCCAGCAGCCTCCCCCGCTGGCGGAGTTCTCGCAATGAGCAGTACTTC. Translating gives CASSLPRWRSSRNEQYF.

This clonotype was counted ten times or more. The rearrangement links TRBV6-1 to TRBJ1-1; 9 bases fit TRBD1. Unmatched junction bases numbered 9, after V lost 5 bases and J lost 2 bases. Germline V gene lookup returns CDR1 MNHNS and CDR2 SASEGT. The CDR3 loop spans 16 amino acids. The CDR3 loop reads CASSYEYRGLNTEAFF. The CDR3 nucleotides read TGTGCCAGCAGTTACGAATACAGGGGGCTAAACACTGAAGCTTTCTTT.

This clonotype appeared many times. J is TRBJ1-2 and V is TRBV3-1; D is unresolved. This CDR3 has 12 amino acids. Trimming cost V 1 base and J 7 bases, with 7 bases left between them. Looked up from germline, CDR1 is LGHDT and CDR2 is YNNKEL (reference sequence). The CDR3: CASSQVGTGYTF. CDR3 sequence (DNA): TGTGCCAGCAGCCAAGTGGGAACTGGCTACACCTTC. Drawing the rest from reference TRBV3-1 and TRBJ1-2, the complete variable domain is DTAVSQTPKYLVTQMGNDKSIKCEQNLGHDTMYWYKQDSKKFLKIMFSYNNKELIINETVPNRFSPKSPDKAHLNLHINSLELGDSAVYFCASSQVGTGYTFGSGTRLTVV.

CDR3 coding DNA: TGCAGCGTTGGGGAGGGATCAACCATATATTTT. Its translation: CSVGEGSTIYF. The chain recombines TRBV29-1 with TRBJ1-3; D is unclear. V was clipped by 4 bases and J by 10 bases, with 11 bases between them. Germline V gene data show CDR1 as SQVTM and CDR2 as ANQGSEA. The CDR3 extends over 11 amino acids.